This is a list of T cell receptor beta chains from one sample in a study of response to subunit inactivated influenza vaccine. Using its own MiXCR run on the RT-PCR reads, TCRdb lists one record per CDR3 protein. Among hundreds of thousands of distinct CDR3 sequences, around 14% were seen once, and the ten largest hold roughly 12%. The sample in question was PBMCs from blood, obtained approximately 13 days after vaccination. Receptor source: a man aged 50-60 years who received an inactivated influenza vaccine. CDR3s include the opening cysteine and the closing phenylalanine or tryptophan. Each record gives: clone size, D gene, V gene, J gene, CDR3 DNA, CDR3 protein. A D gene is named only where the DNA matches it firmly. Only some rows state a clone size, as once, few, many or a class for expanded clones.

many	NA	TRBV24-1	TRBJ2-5	TGTGCCACCAGTGATTTCGGGGGCCATGAGACCCAGTACTTC	CATSDFGGHETQYF
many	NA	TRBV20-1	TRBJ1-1	TGCAGCGCCTTCGGGGGGCTCTTGAGGACTGAAGCTTTCTTT	CSAFGGLLRTEAFF
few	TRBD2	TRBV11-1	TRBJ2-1	TGTGCCAGCAGCTTAGGCCCCGGAGGGACTAGCGGTTACAATGAGCAGTTCTTC	CASSLGPGGTSGYNEQFF
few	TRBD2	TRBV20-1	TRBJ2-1	TGCAGTGCTAGTGGCAGCGGGGTTTACAATGAGCAGTTCTTC	CSASGSGVYNEQFF
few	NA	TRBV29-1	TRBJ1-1	TGCAGCGTTGATGGGGGTTCTAGGAACACTGAAGCTTTCTTT	CSVDGGSRNTEAFF
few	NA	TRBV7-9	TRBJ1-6	TGTGCTAGCAGCGCGACAGTCGGAAATTCACCCCTCCACTTT	CASSATVGNSPLHF
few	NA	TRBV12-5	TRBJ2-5	TGTGCTAGTGGTTTGGCTGGGGCGGAAGAGACCCAGTACTTC	CASGLAGAEETQYF
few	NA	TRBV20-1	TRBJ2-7	TGCAGTGCTAGCCATCACCACGGGAAGTACGAGCAGTACTTC	CSASHHHGKYEQYF
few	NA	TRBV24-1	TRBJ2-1	TGTGCCACCAGTGATCAAGGACCGGACAATGAGCAGTTCTTC	CATSDQGPDNEQFF
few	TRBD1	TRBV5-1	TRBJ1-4	TGCGCCAGCAGCTTGGCCGGTACAGGGGGGCGCGAAAAACTGTTTTTT	CASSLAGTGGREKLFF
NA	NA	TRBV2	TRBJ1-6	TGTGCCAGCAGTCGGGACGTTAATTCACCCCTCCACTTT	CASSRDVNSPLHF
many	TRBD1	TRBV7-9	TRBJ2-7	TGTGCCAGCAGCCTAGGGACAGCGTTTGAGCAGTACTTC	CASSLGTAFEQYF
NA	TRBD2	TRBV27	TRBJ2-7	TGTGCCAGCAAACCACTAGCGGGAGTTGGCGAGCAGTACTTC	CASKPLAGVGEQYF
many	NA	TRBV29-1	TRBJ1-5	TGCAGCGTGGGTGTCGCGGACCCCAATCAGCCCCAGCATTTT	CSVGVADPNQPQHF
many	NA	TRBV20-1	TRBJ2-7	TGCAGCGCCCGAGGGGGATCCTACGAGCAGTACTTC	CSARGGSYEQYF
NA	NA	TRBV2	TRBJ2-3	TGTGCCAGCCCGCACCTGACAGAATCCCAAGATACGCAGTATTTT	CASPHLTESQDTQYF
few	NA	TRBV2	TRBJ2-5	TGTGCCAGCGCGCGGGACAGCCAAGAGACCCAGTACTTC	CASARDSQETQYF
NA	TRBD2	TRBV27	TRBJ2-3	TGTGCCAGCAGTCGAAAGGGACTAGCGGGCTTATTGGGGACAGATACGCAGTATTTT	CASSRKGLAGLLGTDTQYF
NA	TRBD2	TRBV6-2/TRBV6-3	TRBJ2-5	TGTGCCAGCAGTATACCCGCGGGACTAGCGGAAGAGTCCCAGTACTTC	CASSIPAGLAEESQYF
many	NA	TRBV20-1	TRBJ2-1	TGCAGTGCTAGAGATGGAGAAAACTCCTACAATGAGCAGTTCTTC	CSARDGENSYNEQFF
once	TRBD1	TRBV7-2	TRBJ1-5	TGTGCCAGCAGCCTGGCAACAGGGGCTCGGACCCAGCATTTT	CASSLATGARTQHF
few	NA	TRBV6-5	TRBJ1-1	TGTGCCTCAGTCGGCGGGCCCACTGAAGCTTTCTTT	CASVGGPTEAFF
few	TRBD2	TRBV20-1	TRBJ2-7	TGCAGTGCTAGACCCCCATCTAAGGGACTAAAATACGAGCAGTACTTC	CSARPPSKGLKYEQYF
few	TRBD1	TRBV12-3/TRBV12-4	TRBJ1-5	TGTGCCAGCAGAAACAGGGGCGGCGATCAGCCCCAGCATTTT	CASRNRGGDQPQHF
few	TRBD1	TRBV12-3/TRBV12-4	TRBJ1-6	TGTGCCAGCAGCGATGGACAGGGTAGAAATTCACCCCTCCACTTT	CASSDGQGRNSPLHF
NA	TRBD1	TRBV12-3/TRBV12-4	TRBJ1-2	TGTGCCAGCAGTTGGGACAGGGGGGACTATGGCTACACCTTC	CASSWDRGDYGYTF
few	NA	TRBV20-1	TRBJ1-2	TGCAGTGCTAGAGATTCCCGGGACTATGGCTACACCTTC	CSARDSRDYGYTF
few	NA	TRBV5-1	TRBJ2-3	TGCGCCAGCAGCTTGGTAGGAGCAGGGTACACAGATACGCAGTATTTT	CASSLVGAGYTDTQYF
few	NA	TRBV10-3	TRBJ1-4	TGTGCCATCAGAGATTCGGGGGCAACTAATGAAAAACTGTTTTTT	CAIRDSGATNEKLFF
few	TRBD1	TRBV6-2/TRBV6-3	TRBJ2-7	TGTGCCAGCATTCCCCGGGACAGGGCCTACGAGCAGTACTTC	CASIPRDRAYEQYF
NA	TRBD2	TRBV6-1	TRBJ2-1	TGTGCCAGCAGTGAATTTGCGGGAGGGAGCTCCTACAATGAGCAGTTCTTC	CASSEFAGGSSYNEQFF